This T cell receptor (beta chain) was captured in a study of somatic mutations in cytotoxic T cells in rheumatoid arthritis. This CDR3 contains 15 residues. Germline assignment: CDR1 SGHVS and CDR2 FNYEAQ. The junction had 6 bases not matched to a gene; V was cut back by 5 bases and J by 1 base. Generated by immunoSEQ multiplex PCR, the TCRdb table keeps only in-frame clones and is missing some. Found here are some 2,300 clones, around 77% of them singletons; the top ten hold less than 50%. The chain employs TRBV7-6 and TRBJ2-3; 7 bases align to TRBD2. Sequencing was done on a sample of CD8+ T cells sorted from blood. The source of this sequence is a woman aged 40-49 years with rheumatoid arthritis. For the CDR3, the DNA is TGTGCCAGCAGCCCCCGGCTAGCGGGCACAGATACGCAGTATTTT. It specifies CASSPRLAGTDTQYF.